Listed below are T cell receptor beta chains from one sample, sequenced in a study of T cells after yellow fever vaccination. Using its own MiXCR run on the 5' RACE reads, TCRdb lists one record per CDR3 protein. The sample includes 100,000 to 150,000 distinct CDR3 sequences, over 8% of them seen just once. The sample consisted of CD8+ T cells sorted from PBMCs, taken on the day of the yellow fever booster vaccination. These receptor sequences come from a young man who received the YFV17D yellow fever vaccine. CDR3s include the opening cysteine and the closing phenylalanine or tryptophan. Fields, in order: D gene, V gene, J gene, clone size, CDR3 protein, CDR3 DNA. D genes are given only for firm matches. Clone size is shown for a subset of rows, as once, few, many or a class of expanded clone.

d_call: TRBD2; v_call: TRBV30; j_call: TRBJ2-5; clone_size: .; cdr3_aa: CAWSVAGGGETQYF; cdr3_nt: TGTGCCTGGAGTGTAGCGGGGGGGGGGGAGACCCAGTACTTC
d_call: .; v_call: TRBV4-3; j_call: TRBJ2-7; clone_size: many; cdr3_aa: CASSQGQHSYEQYF; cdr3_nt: TGCGCCAGCAGCCAAGGTCAACACTCGTACGAGCAGTACTTC
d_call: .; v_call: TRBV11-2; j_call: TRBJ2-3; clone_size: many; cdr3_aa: CASSPPGPRTDTQYF; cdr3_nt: TGTGCCAGCAGCCCTCCGGGACCGCGCACAGATACGCAGTATTTT
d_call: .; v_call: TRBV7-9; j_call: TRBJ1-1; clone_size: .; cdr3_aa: CASSHRRGNERTEAFF; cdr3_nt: TGTGCCAGCAGCCACAGACGAGGGAACGAACGAACTGAAGCTTTCTTT
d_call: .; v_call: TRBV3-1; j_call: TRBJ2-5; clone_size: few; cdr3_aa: CASSLPGLVETQYF; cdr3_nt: TGTGCCAGCAGCCTTCCAGGGTTGGTTGAGACCCAGTACTTC
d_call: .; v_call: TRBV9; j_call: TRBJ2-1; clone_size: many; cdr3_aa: CASSQFGGPNNEQFF; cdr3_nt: TGTGCCAGCAGCCAGTTTGGCGGGCCAAACAATGAGCAGTTCTTC
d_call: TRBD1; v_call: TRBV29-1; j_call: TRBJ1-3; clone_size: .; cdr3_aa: CSVEAGQGSNTIYF; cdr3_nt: TGCAGCGTTGAAGCGGGACAGGGGTCGAACACCATATATTTT
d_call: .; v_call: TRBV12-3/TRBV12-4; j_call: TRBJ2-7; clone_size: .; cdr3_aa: CASRQGTGEQYF; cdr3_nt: TGTGCCAGCAGGCAGGGGACGGGCGAGCAGTACTTC
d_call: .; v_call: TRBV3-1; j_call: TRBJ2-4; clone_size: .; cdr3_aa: CASSHSDSNRDIQYF; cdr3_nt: TGTGCCAGCAGCCATTCTGACAGCAACCGGGACATTCAGTACTTC
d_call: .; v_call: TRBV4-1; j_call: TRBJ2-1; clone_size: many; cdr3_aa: CASSPLFSGGPYNEQFF; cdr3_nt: TGCGCCAGCAGCCCCCTTTTCAGTGGGGGCCCCTACAATGAGCAGTTCTTC
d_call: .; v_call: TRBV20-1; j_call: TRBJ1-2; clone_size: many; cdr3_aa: CSADEGRDYGYTF; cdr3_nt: TGCAGTGCTGATGAGGGGCGCGACTATGGCTACACCTTC
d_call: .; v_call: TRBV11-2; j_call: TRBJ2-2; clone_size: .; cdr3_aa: CASSLDWGGITDGTGELFF; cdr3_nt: TGTGCCAGCAGCTTAGATTGGGGGGGCATCACGGATGGCACCGGGGAGCTGTTTTTT
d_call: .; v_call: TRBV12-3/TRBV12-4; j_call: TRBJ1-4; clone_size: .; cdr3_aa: CASSLDGNEKLFF; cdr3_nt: TGTGCCAGCAGTTTAGACGGTAATGAAAAACTGTTTTTT
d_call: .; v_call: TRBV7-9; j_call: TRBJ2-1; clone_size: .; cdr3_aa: CASSLLQGFSIF; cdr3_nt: TGTGCCAGCAGCCTGCTACAGGGTTTTTCGATCTTC
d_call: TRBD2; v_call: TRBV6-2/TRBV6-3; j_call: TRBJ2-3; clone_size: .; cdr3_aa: CASSPTLAGGDSSTDTQYF; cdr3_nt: TGTGCCAGCAGTCCGACGCTAGCGGGGGGCGATTCTAGCACAGATACGCAGTATTTT
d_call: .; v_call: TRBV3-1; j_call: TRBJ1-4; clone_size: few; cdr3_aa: CASSRAVEPVKLFF; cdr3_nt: TGTGCCAGCAGCCGGGCGGTCGAGCCCGTAAAACTGTTTTTT
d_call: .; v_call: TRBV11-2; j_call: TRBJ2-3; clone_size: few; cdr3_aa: CASSSFTGGPGGTQYF; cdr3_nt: TGTGCCAGCAGCTCCTTCACAGGGGGTCCGGGAGGTACGCAGTATTTT
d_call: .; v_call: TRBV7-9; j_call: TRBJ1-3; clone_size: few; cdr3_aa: CASSLFLTEDENTIYF; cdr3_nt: TGTGCCAGCAGCTTATTCTTAACAGAGGATGAAAACACCATATATTTT
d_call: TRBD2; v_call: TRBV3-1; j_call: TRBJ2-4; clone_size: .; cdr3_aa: CASSQDRGGIAKNIQYF; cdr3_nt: TGTGCCAGCAGCCAAGATCGCGGGGGTATAGCCAAAAACATTCAGTACTTC